This T cell receptor (beta chain) was sequenced in a study of a mutant IDH1 vaccine in newly diagnosed glioma. TCRdb keeps only in-frame clones here, not all; method: immunoSEQ multiplex PCR. This table holds some 70,000 clones, about 87% found once. Time point in this sample: week 23, last vaccination. A single vaccine dose contained 300 ug of mutant IDH1 20-mer peptide, and topical imiquimod was used with it. Remarks on this clone: Its antigen is currently unknown.

J was trimmed by 2 bases and V by 3 bases; bases with no gene match: 6. Germline values: CDR1 SNHLY, CDR2 FYNNEI. The CDR3 is made up of 15 amino acids. This specimen was PBMCs, taken from a glioma patient whose treatment included an IDH1 peptide vaccine. V and J are TRBV2 and TRBJ2-5, with TRBD1 identical over 7 bases. The clonotype comes from a man between 18 and 35 years old with glioma. Here the CDR3 reads CASSDGSGQQETQYF. The CDR3 coding sequence is TGTGCCAGCAGTGACGGCTCGGGACAGCAAGAGACCCAGTACTTC.